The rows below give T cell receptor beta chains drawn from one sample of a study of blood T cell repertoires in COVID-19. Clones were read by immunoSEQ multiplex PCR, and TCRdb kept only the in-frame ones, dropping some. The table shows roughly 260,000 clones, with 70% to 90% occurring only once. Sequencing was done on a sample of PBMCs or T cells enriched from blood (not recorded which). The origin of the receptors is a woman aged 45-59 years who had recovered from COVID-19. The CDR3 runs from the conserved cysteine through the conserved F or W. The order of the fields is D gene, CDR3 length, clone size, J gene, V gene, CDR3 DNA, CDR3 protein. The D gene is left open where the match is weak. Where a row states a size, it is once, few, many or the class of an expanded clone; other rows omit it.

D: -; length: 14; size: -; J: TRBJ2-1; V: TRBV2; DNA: TGTGCCAGCAGCACTAGACCGCAATACAATGAGCAGTTCTTC; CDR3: CASSTRPQYNEQFF
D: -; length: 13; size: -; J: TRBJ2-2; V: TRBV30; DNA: TGTGCCTGGGAGACTAGAGCCACCGGGGAGCTGTTTTTT; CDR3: CAWETRATGELFF
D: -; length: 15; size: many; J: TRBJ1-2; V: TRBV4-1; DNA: TGCGCCAGCAGCCAAGATATAGGACATTCCCATGGCTACACCTTC; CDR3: CASSQDIGHSHGYTF
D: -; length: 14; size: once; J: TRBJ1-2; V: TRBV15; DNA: TGTGCCACCAGCAGTCAAGTAGAGGCGCGCGGCTACACCTTC; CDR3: CATSSQVEARGYTF
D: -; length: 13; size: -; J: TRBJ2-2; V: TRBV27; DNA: TGTGCCAGCAGTGCCTGGAGCACCGGGGAGCTGTTTTTT; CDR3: CASSAWSTGELFF
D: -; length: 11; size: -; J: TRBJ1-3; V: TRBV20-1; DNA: TGCAGTGCCCCTACCCGAAACACCATATATTTT; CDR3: CSAPTRNTIYF
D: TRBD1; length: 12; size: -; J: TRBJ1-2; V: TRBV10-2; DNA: TGCGCCAGCGGACAGGGGGCTGGTGGCTACACCTTC; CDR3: CASGQGAGGYTF
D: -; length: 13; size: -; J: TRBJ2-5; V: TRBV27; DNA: TGTGCCAGCAGCGGACTGCCGGCAGAGACCCAGTACTTC; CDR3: CASSGLPAETQYF
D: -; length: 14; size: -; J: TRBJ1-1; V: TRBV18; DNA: TGTGCCAGCTCACCTATCATGGAGCCGGCTGAAGCTTTCTTT; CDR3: CASSPIMEPAEAFF
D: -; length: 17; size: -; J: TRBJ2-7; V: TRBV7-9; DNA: TGTGCCAGCAGCTTAGCGTTTACCGAATCAGAGGTCGGCGAGCAGTACTTC; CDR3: CASSLAFTESEVGEQYF
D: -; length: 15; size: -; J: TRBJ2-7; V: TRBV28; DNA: TGTGCCAGCAGTCAAGAGGGCGGGATCTCCTACGAGCAGTACTTC; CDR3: CASSQEGGISYEQYF
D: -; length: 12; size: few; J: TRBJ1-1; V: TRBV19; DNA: TGTGCCAGTAGTATAGATGTGCGGGAAGCTTTCTTT; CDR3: CASSIDVREAFF
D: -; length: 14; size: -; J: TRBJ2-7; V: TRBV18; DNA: TGTGCCAGCTCACCACGGCAGGGAAGTTACGAGCAGTACTTC; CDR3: CASSPRQGSYEQYF
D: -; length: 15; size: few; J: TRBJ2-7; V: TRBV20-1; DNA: TGCAGTGCTAGTCCTGCGGGACTTCCCACATACGAGCAGTACTTC; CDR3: CSASPAGLPTYEQYF
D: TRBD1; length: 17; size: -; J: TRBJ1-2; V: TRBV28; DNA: TGTGCCAGCAGGAGGGGGGACAGGGTCACGGCCAACTATGGCTACACCTTC; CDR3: CASRRGDRVTANYGYTF
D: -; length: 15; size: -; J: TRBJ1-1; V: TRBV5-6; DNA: TGTGCCAGCAGCCCTGGGGGGGCGTCGGACACTGAAGCTTTCTTT; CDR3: CASSPGGASDTEAFF
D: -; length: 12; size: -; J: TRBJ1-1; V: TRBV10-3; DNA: TGTGCCATCAGTGGGGCAGTATATGAAGCTTTCTTT; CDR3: CAISGAVYEAFF
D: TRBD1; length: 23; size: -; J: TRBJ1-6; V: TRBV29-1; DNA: TGCAGCGTTGAAGTATGGGACAGGGGCCGTTGCCTTGTTTCTTGCTCCTATAATTCACCCCTCCACTTT; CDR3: CSVEVWDRGRCLVSCSYNSPLHF
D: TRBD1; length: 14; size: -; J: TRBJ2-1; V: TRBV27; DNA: TGTGCCAGCAGTTCTTGGACAGGGTTTAATGAGCAGTTCTTC; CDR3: CASSSWTGFNEQFF
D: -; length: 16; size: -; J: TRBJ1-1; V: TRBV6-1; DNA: TGTGCCAGCAGTGCAGGTAACCTCGGAATGAACACTGAAGCTTTCTTT; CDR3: CASSAGNLGMNTEAFF
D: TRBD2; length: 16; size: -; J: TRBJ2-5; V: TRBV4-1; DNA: TGCGCCAGCAGCCCAGATAGACCAGCGGGAAAAGAGACCCAGTACTTC; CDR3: CASSPDRPAGKETQYF
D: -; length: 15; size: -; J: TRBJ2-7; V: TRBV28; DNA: TGTGCCAGCAGCCGGGGGCAGGGGGGAAGCTACGAGCAGTACTTC; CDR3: CASSRGQGGSYEQYF
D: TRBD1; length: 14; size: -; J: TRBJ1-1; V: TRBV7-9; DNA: TGTGCCAGCAGCTTAGTCTCCAGGGACAGTGAAGCTTTCTTT; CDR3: CASSLVSRDSEAFF
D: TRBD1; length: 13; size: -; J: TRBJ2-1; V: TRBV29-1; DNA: TGCAGCGTTCAACAGGGGGCTGGGAATGAGCAGTTCTTC; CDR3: CSVQQGAGNEQFF
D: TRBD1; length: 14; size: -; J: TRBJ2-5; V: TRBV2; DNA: TGTGCCAGCAGGGCCGGGACAGGGGAAGAGACCCAGTACTTC; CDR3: CASRAGTGEETQYF
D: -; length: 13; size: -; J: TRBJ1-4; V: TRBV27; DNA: TGTGCCAGCAGTCACAGACCAAATGAAAAACTGTTTTTT; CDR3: CASSHRPNEKLFF
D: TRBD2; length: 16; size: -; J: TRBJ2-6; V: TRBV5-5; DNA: TGTGCCACAGGACTAGCGGGGATCTCTGGGGCCAACGTCCTGACTTTC; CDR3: CATGLAGISGANVLTF